This record covers a single TCR beta chain. Its matching antigen is unknown. The trim removed 6 bases at V and 1 base at J, leaving 2 bases unmatched. Germline lookup yields CDR1 MNHEY and CDR2 SVGAGI. This CDR3 region has 14 residues. With survey level as its setting, the immunoSEQ assay was v3.0. Only in-frame clones appear in the TCRdb table, and some are missing; sequencing was by immunoSEQ multiplex PCR. The table has some 22,000 clones, around 81% seen once. This entry belongs to a study of long-term antiretroviral therapy in people with HIV. Study-wide results and caveats: From the mid-2000s to the late 2010s, blood was obtained, possibly while participants received older ART regimens. Clones expanded before ART dominated the repertoire at all time points. Information on adherence, resistance and therapy changes was unavailable.

The chain carries TRBV6-5 and TRBJ2-1, with 8 positions matching TRBD1. The clonotype originates from a man between 18 and 35 years old with HIV. The specimen comprised unsorted PBMCs, sampled about 4 years after starting antiretroviral therapy. This CDR3 reads CASRGQGSYNEQFF. The CDR3 nucleotides are TGTGCCAGCAGAGGACAGGGTTCCTACAATGAGCAGTTCTTC.